Following are 22 T cell receptor beta chains from one sample sequenced in a study of radiotherapy plus CTLA-4 blockade in lung cancer. Clones were read by immunoSEQ multiplex PCR, and TCRdb kept only the in-frame ones, dropping some. The data contain approximately 99,000 clones, around 88% of them seen just once; the ten biggest clones take up 4% to 6%. The source was peripheral blood, collected from a patient treated with radiotherapy plus ipilimumab. The receptors were gathered from a human donor with non-small cell lung cancer that progressed on radiotherapy plus ipilimumab.

V and J are TRBV6-5 and TRBJ1-2; the D is unclear. Germline CDR1 MNHEY, CDR2 SVGAGI. The CDR3 has 13 amino acids. The ends were cut back, 5 bases at V and 4 bases at J, with 11 bases in the middle. CDR3 bases: TGTGCCAGCAGTCCCAATATAATCTATGGCTACACCTTC. Encoded protein: CASSPNIIYGYTF.

The chain is built from TRBV7-9 and TRBJ2-3; D is unclear. V gave up 5 bases and J gave up 5 bases, with 5 bases separating them. The germline gives CDR1 SEHNR, CDR2 FQNEAQ (reference sequence). The CDR3 spans 11 residues. The CDR3 DNA reads TGTGCCAGCAGCCAGATAGATACGCAGTATTTT. Its protein is CASSQIDTQYF.

The gene calls are TRBV15 and TRBJ2-7; the D gene is possibly TRBD2 (5 bases). Germline assignment: CDR1 LNHNV and CDR2 YYDKDF (reference sequence). This CDR3 has 15 residues. Deletions cut 2 bases from V and 0 bases from J, with 11 bases between. Here the CDR3 DNA reads TGTGCCACCAGCAGAACGGACTTAATCTCCTACGAGCAGTACTTC. As protein: CATSRTDLISYEQYF.

This chain joins TRBV7-8 and TRBJ1-5, with D possibly matching TRBD1 (5 bases). Germline values: CDR1 SGHVS, CDR2 FQNEAQ. The V and J ends lost 1 base and 5 bases respectively, with 15 bases between them. The CDR3 is made up of 16 amino acids. Here the CDR3 reads CASSLEAGTNHQPQHF. Here the CDR3 DNA reads TGTGCCAGCAGCTTAGAGGCCGGGACTAACCATCAGCCCCAGCATTTT.

CDR3 loop: CASSQGDVGSLWSGYTF. The CDR3 DNA sequence: TGTGCCAGCAGCCAAGGCGATGTTGGGTCTCTATGGAGTGGCTACACCTTC. The chain is built from TRBV14 and TRBJ1-2; D unclear. CDR3 length equals 17 residues. The germline V gene encodes CDR1 SGHDN and CDR2 FVKESK. Trimming stripped 1 base from V and 7 bases from J, with 22 bases between.

The chain uses TRBV7-2 and TRBJ1-1; TRBD1 aligns across 9 bases. Trimming at V came to 4 bases and at J to 10 bases, leaving 7 bases not matched to a gene. CDR3 length: 13 amino acids. The germline CDR1 and CDR2 sequences are SGHTA and FQGNSA. CDR3 nucleotides: TGTGCCAGCAGCTGGCCCGGGACAGGGACAGCTTTCTTT. This gives the protein CASSWPGTGTAFF.

V and J are TRBV9 and TRBJ1-1; 9 bases line up with TRBD1. This CDR3 region has 13 residues. V shed 6 bases and J 11 bases; nucleotides not matched to a gene: 11. The V gene's germline CDR1 is SGDLS and CDR2 YYNGEE. The CDR3 region has the DNA TGTGCCAGCAACCAGGGGGGGACAGGGTTGGCTTTCTTT. Translated: CASNQGGTGLAFF.

The rearrangement uses TRBV15 and TRBJ2-1, with TRBD1 matching over 9 bases. From germline, CDR1 is LNHNV and CDR2 YYDKDF (reference sequence). CDR3 length: 14 amino acids. Germline trimming cut 2 bases from V and 8 bases from J; bases unmatched to any gene: 4. CDR3 residues: CATSRTGTGYEQFF. In DNA form, the CDR3 reads TGTGCCACCAGCAGAACCGGGACAGGGTATGAGCAGTTCTTC.

The genes are TRBV30 and TRBJ2-7; 12 nucleotides line up with TRBD2. Germline assignment: CDR1 GTSNPN and CDR2 SVGIG (reference sequence). The V segment lost 2 bases and the J segment 7 bases; nucleotides outside the gene matches: 12. This CDR3 has 16 residues. CDR3: CAWSPWTSGTTAEQYF. The CDR3 nucleotides read TGTGCCTGGAGTCCCTGGACTAGCGGGACCACGGCGGAGCAGTACTTC.

The V gene is TRBV5-1, the J gene TRBJ2-1, with D maybe TRBD2 (6 bases). CDR1 and CDR2 (germline): SGHRS, YFSETQ. V dropped 4 bases and J dropped 0 bases, with 11 bases sitting between them. CDR3 length: 15 residues. Here the CDR3 DNA reads TGCGCCAGCAGCCGTGACGGGAGCTCCTACAATGAGCAGTTCTTC. It encodes CASSRDGSSYNEQFF.

The genes are TRBV28 and TRBJ2-7, with a tentative D call TRBD1 (5 bases). The CDR3 is 14 amino acids. V was pared by 6 bases and J by 7 bases, with 19 bases between. CDR1 is MDHEN, CDR2 SYDVKM, per germline. The CDR3 sequence is CASSIDSARVEQYF. Here the CDR3 DNA reads TGTGCCAGCAGCATCGACAGCGCCCGGGTAGAGCAGTACTTC.

The chain uses TRBV7-9 and TRBJ1-1; 9 nucleotides align to TRBD1. Germline V lookup: CDR1 SEHNR, CDR2 FQNEAQ (reference sequence). This CDR3 is built from 14 residues. J gave up 3 bases and V 7 bases, and 6 bases lay outside the gene matches. CDR3 residues: CASNDRGGDTEAFF. DNA for the CDR3: TGTGCCAGCAACGACAGGGGGGGAGACACTGAAGCTTTCTTT.

This chain joins TRBV2 and TRBJ2-1, with D tentatively TRBD2 (5 bases). Trimming removed 5 bases from V and 5 bases from J, with 16 bases in between. In germline, CDR1 is SNHLY, CDR2 FYNNEI. The CDR3 extends over 15 amino acids. CDR3 sequence (DNA): TGTGCCAGCAGTTTAGCGTCTCTGGGCCACAATGAGCAGTTCTTC. The encoded protein is CASSLASLGHNEQFF.

Written as DNA, the CDR3 is TGTGCCAGCAGTGAAATGGATTTTTGGACAGAATATGGCTACACCTTC. This sequence encodes CASSEMDFWTEYGYTF. J is TRBJ1-2 and V is TRBV6-1; a possible D gene is TRBD1 (6 bases). From germline, CDR1 is MNHNS and CDR2 SASEGT. V lost 2 bases and J lost 5, with 18 bases in between. The CDR3 spans 16 residues.

This clone was recorded once. The gene calls are TRBV5-1 and TRBJ1-1, with D unclear. Germline CDR1 SGHRS, CDR2 YFSETQ. Trimming removed 1 base from V and 8 bases from J, with 15 bases in between. This CDR3 has 14 residues. DNA for the CDR3: TGCGCCAGCAGCTTGTCGCTAGTGGCTCAGGAAGCTTTCTTT. This gives the protein CASSLSLVAQEAFF. The full variable domain, its missing parts supplied by reference TRBV5-1 and TRBJ1-1, is KAGVTQTPRYLIKTRGQQVTLSCSPISGHRSVSWYQQTPGQGLQFLFEYFSETQRNKGNFPGRFSGRQFSNSRSEMNVSTLELGDSALYLCASSLSLVAQEAFFGQGTRLTVV.

This chain uses TRBV2 with TRBJ2-3, with unresolved D. The ends were cut back, 4 bases at V and 6 bases at J, with 11 bases in the middle. This CDR3 is built from 13 residues. The germline V gene encodes CDR1 SNHLY and CDR2 FYNNEI. CDR3 amino acids: CASSASRWDTQYF. The DNA of the CDR3 is TGTGCCAGCAGTGCCAGTAGGTGGGATACGCAGTATTTT.

The genes are TRBV5-1 and TRBJ1-1, with a tentative D call TRBD1 (6 bases). Between the trimmed V and J ends, which lost 0 bases and 7 bases, there was a span of 13 bases. This CDR3 has 14 residues. The germline gives CDR1 SGHRS, CDR2 YFSETQ. The CDR3 here is CASSLDRAIGEAFF. In DNA, the CDR3 is TGCGCCAGCAGCTTGGACAGGGCGATTGGTGAAGCTTTCTTT. Combining the CDR3 with reference TRBV5-1 and TRBJ1-1 gives the whole variable domain KAGVTQTPRYLIKTRGQQVTLSCSPISGHRSVSWYQQTPGQGLQFLFEYFSETQRNKGNFPGRFSGRQFSNSRSEMNVSTLELGDSALYLCASSLDRAIGEAFFGQGTRLTVV.

The chain uses TRBV5-1 and TRBJ2-7; 7 nucleotides match TRBD1. The CDR3 has 15 residues. CDR1 and CDR2 from the germline V gene are SGHRS and YFSETQ. J was trimmed by 1 base and V by 3 bases; bases with no gene match: 7. The CDR3 coding sequence is TGCGCCAGCAGCTCCGGGACAGCCCGATCCTACGAGCAGTACTTC. It translates to CASSSGTARSYEQYF.

The rearrangement joins TRBV5-1 to TRBJ2-7, with 10 positions matching TRBD2. Germline CDR1 reads SGHRS; CDR2 reads YFSETQ. This CDR3 is built from 14 residues. Trimming removed 3 bases from V and 4 bases from J; junction bases left unmatched: 4. CDR3 DNA sequence: TGCGCCAGCAGCTCTCGGACTAGCGGATACGAGCAGTACTTC. Residues: CASSSRTSGYEQYF.

This clone has just one count. Additional DNA sequences in this sample encode the identical CDR3. The chain recombines TRBV5-1 with TRBJ2-3; D uncertain. From germline, CDR1 is SGHRS and CDR2 YFSETQ. The germline V and J ends were trimmed by 1 base and 6 bases, with 6 bases remaining between them. The CDR3 contains 12 residues. This CDR3 reads CASSLTEDTQYF. CDR3 in DNA: TGCGCCAGCAGCTTGACAGAGGATACGCAGTATTTT.

This chain connects TRBV10-1 to TRBJ2-3; 10 bases are shared with TRBD2. Trimming at V came to 5 bases and at J to 2 bases, leaving 7 bases not matched to a gene. The CDR3 runs to 16 residues. CDR1 is WNHNN, CDR2 SYGVQD, per germline (reference sequence). CDR3 sequence (DNA): TGCGCCAGCAGTACTTTAGCGGGAGGCACCACAGATACGCAGTATTTT. This encodes CASSTLAGGTTDTQYF.

V usage is TRBV10-2 and J usage is TRBJ2-3, with D tentatively TRBD2 (6 bases). The germline V gene encodes CDR1 WSHSY and CDR2 SAAADI. The CDR3 totals 10 residues. Trimming shortened V by 8 bases and J by 11 bases, and 11 bases separated the two germline ends. In nucleotides, the CDR3 is TGCGCCAGCCGACTAGGCCAGCAGTATTTT. The encoded protein is CASRLGQQYF.